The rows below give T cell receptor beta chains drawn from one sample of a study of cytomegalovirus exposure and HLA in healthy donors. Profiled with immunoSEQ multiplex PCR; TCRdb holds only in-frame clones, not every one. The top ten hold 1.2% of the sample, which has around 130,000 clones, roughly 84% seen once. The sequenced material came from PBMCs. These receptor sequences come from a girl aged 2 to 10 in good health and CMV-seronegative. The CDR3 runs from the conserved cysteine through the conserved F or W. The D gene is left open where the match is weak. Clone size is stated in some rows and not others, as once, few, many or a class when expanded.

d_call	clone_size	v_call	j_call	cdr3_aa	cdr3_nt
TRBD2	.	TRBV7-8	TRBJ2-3	CASSLVRGGHDTQYF	TGTGCCAGCAGCTTAGTGCGGGGGGGCCACGATACGCAGTATTTT
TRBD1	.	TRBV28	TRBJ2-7	CASSEEGTGSYEQYF	TGTGCCAGCAGCGAGGAAGGGACAGGATCCTACGAGCAGTACTTC
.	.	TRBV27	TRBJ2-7	CASSFQSGNYEQYF	TGTGCCAGCAGTTTCCAAAGCGGTAACTACGAGCAGTACTTC
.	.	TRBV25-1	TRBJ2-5	CASSESPDIEEETQYF	TGTGCCAGCAGTGAGTCTCCCGACATTGAAGAGGAGACCCAGTACTTC
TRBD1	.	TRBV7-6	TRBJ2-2	CASSHSGPVQPGQGVIGELFF	TGTGCCAGCAGCCACAGTGGACCCGTCCAGCCGGGACAGGGGGTAATCGGGGAGCTGTTTTTT
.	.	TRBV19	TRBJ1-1	CASSIDLWATEAFF	TGTGCCAGTAGTATAGATCTATGGGCAACTGAAGCTTTCTTT
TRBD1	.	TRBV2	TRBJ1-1	CASEDRVTEAFF	TGTGCCAGCGAGGACAGGGTCACTGAAGCTTTCTTT
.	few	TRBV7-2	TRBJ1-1	CASSLDRVRTEAFF	TGTGCCAGCAGCTTAGACAGGGTGCGAACTGAAGCTTTCTTT
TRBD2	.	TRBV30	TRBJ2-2	CAWGDSGRHTGELFF	TGTGCCTGGGGGGATAGCGGGAGGCACACCGGGGAGCTGTTTTTT
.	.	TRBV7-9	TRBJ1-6	CASSLGPGSSPLHF	TGTGCCAGCAGCTTAGGCCCAGGGTCTTCACCCCTCCACTTT
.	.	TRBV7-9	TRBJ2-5	CASSGRRRGAETQYF	TGTGCCAGCAGCGGCAGACGCAGGGGTGCAGAGACCCAGTACTTC
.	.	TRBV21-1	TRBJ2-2	CASSTRDRTLYSNTGELFF	TGTGCCAGCAGCACAAGGGACAGGACCCTTTACTCGAACACCGGGGAGCTGTTTTTT
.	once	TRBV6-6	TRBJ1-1	CASSRQQNTEAFF	TGTGCCAGCAGTCGACAGCAGAACACTGAAGCTTTCTTT
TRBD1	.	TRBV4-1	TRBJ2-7	CASSQTGQTYEQYF	TGCGCCAGCAGCCAAACGGGACAGACCTACGAGCAGTACTTC
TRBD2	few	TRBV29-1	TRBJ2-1	CSVVALAGGRIHIF	TGCAGCGTTGTCGCCCTAGCGGGGGGGCGAATTCATATCTTC
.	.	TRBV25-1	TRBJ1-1	CASSEYRPRGTEAFF	TGTGCCAGCAGTGAATACAGGCCCCGGGGGACTGAAGCTTTCTTT
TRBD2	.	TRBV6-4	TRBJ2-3	CASSDFSAGDLDTQYF	TGTGCCAGCAGCGATTTTTCTGCGGGAGACTTAGATACGCAGTATTTT
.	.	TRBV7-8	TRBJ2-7	CASSLAHSVGLWENYEQYF	TGTGCCAGCAGCTTAGCTCATTCTGTAGGACTTTGGGAGAACTACGAGCAGTACTTC
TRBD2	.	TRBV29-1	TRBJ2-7	CSVSSGGHYEQYF	TGCAGCGTCTCTAGCGGGGGCCACTACGAGCAGTACTTC
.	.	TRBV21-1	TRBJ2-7	CASSKGGEVGREQSSYEQYF	TGTGCCAGCAGCAAAGGGGGTGAAGTAGGCAGGGAACAAAGCTCCTACGAGCAGTACTTC
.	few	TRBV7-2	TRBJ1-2	CASSLRRDYGYTF	TGTGCCAGCAGCTTACGGCGGGACTATGGCTACACCTTC
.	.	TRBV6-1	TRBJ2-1	CASSEFSWAYEQFF	TGTGCCAGCAGTGAATTTTCATGGGCGTATGAGCAGTTCTTC
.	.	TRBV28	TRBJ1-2	CASSGNNYGYTF	TGTGCCAGCTCAGGAAATAACTATGGCTACACCTTC
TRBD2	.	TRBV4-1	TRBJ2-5	CASSPVTSGIETQYF	TGCGCCAGCAGCCCAGTAACCAGCGGGATCGAGACCCAGTACTTC
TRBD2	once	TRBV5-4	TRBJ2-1	CASSSLAGGFNEQFF	TGTGCCAGCAGCTCCCTAGCGGGAGGATTCAATGAGCAGTTCTTC
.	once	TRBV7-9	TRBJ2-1	CASSLVLAGNEQFF	TGTGCCAGCAGCTTAGTCCTGGCGGGCAATGAGCAGTTCTTC
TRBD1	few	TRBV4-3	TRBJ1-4	CASSPLRTGVEKLFF	TGCGCCAGCAGCCCTCTCCGGACAGGGGTTGAAAAACTGTTTTTT
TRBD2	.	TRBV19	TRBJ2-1	CATRGLAGSNEQFF	TGTGCCACTCGAGGACTAGCGGGGTCCAATGAGCAGTTCTTC
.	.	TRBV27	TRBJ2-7	CASRMGLNYEQYF	TGTGCCAGCAGAATGGGACTTAACTACGAGCAGTACTTC
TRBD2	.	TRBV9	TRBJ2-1	CASSVVIAGLNEQFF	TGTGCCAGCAGCGTAGTAATAGCGGGGCTGAATGAGCAGTTCTTC
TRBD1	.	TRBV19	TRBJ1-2	CATSDRIIGGYTF	TGTGCCACCTCGGACAGGATCATAGGTGGCTACACCTTC
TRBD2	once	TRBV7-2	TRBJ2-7	CASSFLAGMYEQYF	TGTGCCAGCAGCTTCCTAGCGGGGATGTACGAGCAGTACTTC
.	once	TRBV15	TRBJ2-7	CATSRDRGFYEQYF	TGTGCCACCAGCAGAGATCGGGGGTTCTACGAGCAGTACTTC
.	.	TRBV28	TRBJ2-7	CASSWTRVGQYF	TGTGCCAGCAGTTGGACCAGGGTAGGGCAGTACTTC
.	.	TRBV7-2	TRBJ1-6	CASSFNFQGTSPLHF	TGTGCCAGCAGCTTTAACTTTCAGGGGACTTCACCCCTCCACTTT
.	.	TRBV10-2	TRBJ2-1	CASSYDNEQFF	TGCGCCAGCAGTTATGACAATGAGCAGTTCTTC
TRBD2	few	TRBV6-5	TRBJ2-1	CASSRAGGSYNEQFF	TGTGCCAGCAGTCGAGCGGGGGGCAGTTACAATGAGCAGTTCTTC
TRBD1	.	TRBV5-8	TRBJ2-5	CASSFIVGTEQETQYF	TGTGCCAGCAGCTTTATTGTGGGGACAGAGCAAGAGACCCAGTACTTC
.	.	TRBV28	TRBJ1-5	CASSPQGPQHF	TGTGCCAGCAGTCCACAGGGACCCCAGCATTTT
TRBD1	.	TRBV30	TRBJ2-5	CASRRQGFQETQYF	TGTGCTTCGAGACGACAGGGGTTTCAAGAGACCCAGTACTTC
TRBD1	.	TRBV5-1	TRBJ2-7	CASSPRQGPSYEQYF	TGCGCCAGCAGCCCACGACAGGGGCCCAGCTACGAGCAGTACTTC
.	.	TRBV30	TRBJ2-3	CAWTGTNTDTQYF	TGTGCCTGGACTGGGACAAACACAGATACGCAGTATTTT
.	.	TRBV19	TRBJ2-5	CASSMGRQETQYF	TGTGCCAGTAGTATGGGCAGGCAAGAGACCCAGTACTTC
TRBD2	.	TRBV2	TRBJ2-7	CASSRGLQNYEQYF	TGTGCCAGCAGCCGGGGACTACAAAACTACGAGCAGTACTTC
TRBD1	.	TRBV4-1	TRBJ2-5	CASSLKTGGTETQYF	TGCGCCAGCAGCCTAAAAACAGGGGGTACCGAGACCCAGTACTTC
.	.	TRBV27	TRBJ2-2	CASSSVRDSLSGRTGELFF	TGTGCCAGCAGTTCCGTCCGGGACAGCCTCTCTGGGAGGACCGGGGAGCTGTTTTTT
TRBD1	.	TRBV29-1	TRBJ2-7	CSVAPGQGSGEQYF	TGCAGCGTTGCTCCGGGACAGGGAAGTGGCGAGCAGTACTTC
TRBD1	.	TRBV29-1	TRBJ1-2	CSPTQGALYGYTF	TGCAGCCCAACTCAGGGGGCCCTCTATGGCTACACCTTC
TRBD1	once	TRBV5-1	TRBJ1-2	CASSLGTGGYGYTF	TGCGCCAGCAGCTTGGGGACAGGGGGATATGGCTACACCTTC
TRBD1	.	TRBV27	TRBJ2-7	CASRKQGAREQYF	TGTGCCAGCAGAAAACAGGGGGCGCGAGAGCAGTACTTC
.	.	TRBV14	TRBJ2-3	CASSHQDFTTDTQYF	TGTGCCAGCAGCCACCAGGACTTTACCACAGATACGCAGTATTTT
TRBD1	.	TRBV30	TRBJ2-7	CAWSVEQGGYEQYF	TGTGCCTGGAGTGTAGAACAGGGGGGATACGAGCAGTACTTC
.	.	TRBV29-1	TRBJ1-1	CSVRGNTEAFF	TGCAGCGTTCGGGGGAACACTGAAGCTTTCTTT
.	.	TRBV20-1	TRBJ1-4	CSARTGQGLFF	TGCAGTGCTAGAACCGGACAAGGGCTGTTTTTT